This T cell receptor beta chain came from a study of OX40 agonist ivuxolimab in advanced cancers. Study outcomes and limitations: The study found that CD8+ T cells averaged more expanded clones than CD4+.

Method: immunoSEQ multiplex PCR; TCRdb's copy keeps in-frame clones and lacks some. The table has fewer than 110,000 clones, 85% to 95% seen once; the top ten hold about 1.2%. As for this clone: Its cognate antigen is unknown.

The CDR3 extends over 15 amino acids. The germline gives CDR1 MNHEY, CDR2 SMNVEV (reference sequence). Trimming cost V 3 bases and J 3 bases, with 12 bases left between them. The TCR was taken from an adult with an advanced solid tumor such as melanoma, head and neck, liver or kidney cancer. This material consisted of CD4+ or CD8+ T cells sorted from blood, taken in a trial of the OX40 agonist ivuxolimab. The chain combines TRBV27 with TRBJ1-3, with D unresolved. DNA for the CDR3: TGTGCCAGCAGTTTGCGGCTCCTAGGTGGAAACACCATATATTTT. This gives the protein CASSLRLLGGNTIYF.